These 9 T cell receptor beta chains were sequenced from one sample in a study of T cells in pancreatic ductal adenocarcinoma. The repertoire was sequenced with immunoSEQ multiplex PCR; TCRdb's copy has only in-frame clones and lacks some. The data hold roughly 9,500 clones, with under 90% observed a single time. Surgery without prior neoadjuvant therapy was the treatment of the selected pancreatic ductal adenocarcinoma patients. Input material: PBMCs. The receptors shown here come from a human donor with pancreatic ductal adenocarcinoma.

This clone has just one count. V gene TRBV10-3 combines with J gene TRBJ2-1, with 8 bases that match TRBD2. Trimming cost V 2 bases and J 4 bases; bases outside gene matches: 1. Per germline, CDR1 ENHRY and CDR2 SYGVKD. The CDR3 has 14 amino acids. CDR3 region: CAISEPGGYNEQFF. The CDR3 region has the DNA TGTGCCATCAGTGAGCCGGGGGGGTACAATGAGCAGTTCTTC.

J is TRBJ1-1 and V is TRBV13, with 7 nucleotides matching TRBD1. Germline values: CDR1 PRHDT, CDR2 FYEKMQ (reference sequence). After removal of 7 bases from V and 2 bases from J, the junction contained 13 bases not matched to a gene. The CDR3 is made up of 16 amino acids. CDR3 in amino acids: CASITNRDSVNTEAFF. The DNA of the CDR3 is TGTGCCAGCATTACGAATCGGGACAGCGTAAACACTGAAGCTTTCTTT.

J is TRBJ1-5 and V is TRBV28, with 7 bases matching TRBD1. There are 15 residues in the CDR3. V was clipped by 4 bases and J by 1 base; unmatched bases: 4. CDR1 is MDHEN and CDR2 is SYDVKM in the germline V gene. CDR3 region: CASSSTGASNQPQHF. The CDR3 DNA is TGTGCCAGCAGTTCCACAGGGGCGAGCAATCAGCCCCAGCATTTT.

The chain links TRBV6-6 to TRBJ1-6, with D hard to call. The germline V and J ends were trimmed by 3 bases and 6 bases, with 9 bases remaining between them. This CDR3 region has 14 residues. Germline V gives CDR1 MNHNY, CDR2 SVGAGI (reference sequence). As DNA, the CDR3 is TGTGCCAGCAGTTATCACGCGGTTAATTCACCCCTCCACTTT. This gives the protein CASSYHAVNSPLHF.

For the CDR3, the DNA is TGTGCCAGCAGCGGAGGAGGGACTGAAGCTTTCTTT. Protein: CASSGGGTEAFF. The chain has TRBV5-8 and TRBJ1-1; D gene uncertain. Trimming cost V 4 bases and J 5 bases, with 9 bases left between them. Germline CDR1 is SGHTS and CDR2 is YDEGEE. The CDR3 is 12 amino acids.

This clone is a singleton in its sample. The CDR3 nucleotides read TGTGCCAGCAGTGAGGGGGGACGGACTTATGGCTACACCTTC. Translated: CASSEGGRTYGYTF. The chain couples TRBV25-1 to TRBJ1-2; a possible D gene is TRBD1 (5 bases). The CDR3 extends over 14 amino acids. Germline loops: CDR1 MGHDK, CDR2 SYGVNS. The V end lost 3 bases, the J end lost 5 bases, and 13 bases lay between the germline ends.

The chain links TRBV4-3 to TRBJ2-7, with 8 bases that match TRBD2. Per the germline V gene, CDR1 is LGHNA and CDR2 is YSLEER. The J segment lost 4 bases and the V segment lost 4 bases, leaving 6 bases of the junction unmatched. CDR3 length: 14 residues. The CDR3: CASSPQRENYEQYF. As DNA, the CDR3 is TGCGCCAGCAGCCCCCAGCGGGAGAATTACGAGCAGTACTTC.

This chain links TRBV7-9 with TRBJ2-7; D unresolved. V lost 5 bases and J 2 bases, leaving 13 bases between the germline ends. The CDR3 loop spans 14 amino acids. Germline CDR1 SEHNR, CDR2 FQNEAQ (reference sequence). The CDR3 loop reads CASSPPGQTYEQYF. The CDR3 DNA is TGTGCCAGCAGCCCTCCGGGTCAGACCTACGAGCAGTACTTC. Based on the CDR3 plus reference TRBV7-9 and TRBJ2-7, the full variable domain is DTGVSQNPRHKITKRGQNVTFRCDPISEHNRLYWYRQTLGQGPEFLTYFQNEAQLEKSRLLSDRFSAERPKGSFSTLEIQRTEQGDSAMYLCASSPPGQTYEQYFGPGTRLTVT.

The chain combines TRBV18 with TRBJ1-2; D not resolved. The CDR3 totals 14 residues. Germline CDR1 and CDR2: KGHSH and LQKENI. V shed 0 bases and J shed 4 bases, with 9 bases lying between them. CDR3 sequence reads: CASSPPSGSYGYTF. CDR3 in DNA: TGTGCCAGCTCACCACCTTCAGGCTCCTATGGCTACACCTTC.